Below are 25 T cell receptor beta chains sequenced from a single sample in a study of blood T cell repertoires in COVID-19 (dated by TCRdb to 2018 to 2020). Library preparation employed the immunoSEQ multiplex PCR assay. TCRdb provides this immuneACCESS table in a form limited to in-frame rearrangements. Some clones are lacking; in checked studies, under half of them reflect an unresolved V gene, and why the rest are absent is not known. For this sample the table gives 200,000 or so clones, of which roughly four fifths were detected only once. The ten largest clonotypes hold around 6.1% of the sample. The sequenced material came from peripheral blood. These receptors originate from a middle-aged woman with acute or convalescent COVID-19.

The CDR3 sequence is CASSHRTENSPLHF. DNA for the CDR3: TGTGCCAGCAGCCATAGAACAGAAAATTCACCCCTCCACTTT. This rearrangement joins TRBV3-1 (or the pseudogene TRBV3-2) to TRBJ1-6; D uncertain. CDR1 and CDR2 from the germline V gene are LGHDT and YNNKEL (reference sequence). This CDR3 comprises 14 residues. The germline V and J ends were trimmed by 3 bases and 7 bases, with 10 bases remaining between them.

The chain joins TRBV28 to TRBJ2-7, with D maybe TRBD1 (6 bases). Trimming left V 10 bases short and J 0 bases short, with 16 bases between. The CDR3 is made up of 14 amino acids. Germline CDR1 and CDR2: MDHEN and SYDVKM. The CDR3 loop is CATNRTEYSYEQYF. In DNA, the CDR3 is TGTGCCACAAATCGGACAGAATACTCCTACGAGCAGTACTTC.

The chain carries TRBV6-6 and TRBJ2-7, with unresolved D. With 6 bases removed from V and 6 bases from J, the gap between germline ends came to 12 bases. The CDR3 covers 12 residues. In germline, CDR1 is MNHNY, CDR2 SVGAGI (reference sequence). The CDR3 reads CASRLPLSEQYF. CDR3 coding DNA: TGTGCCAGCAGGCTACCTTTAAGCGAGCAGTACTTC.

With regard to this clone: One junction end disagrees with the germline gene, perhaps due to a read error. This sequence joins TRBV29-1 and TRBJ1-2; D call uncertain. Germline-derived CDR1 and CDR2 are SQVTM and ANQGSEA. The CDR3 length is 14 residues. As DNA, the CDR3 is TGCAACGTTGTTTCCGGACTGATCAACTATGGCTACACCTTC. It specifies CNVVSGLINYGYTF.

Here the CDR3 reads CASSTSTPSYEQYF. DNA of the CDR3: TGTGCCAGCAGTACCTCGACACCTTCCTACGAGCAGTACTTC. The V call is TRBV27, the J call TRBJ2-7; D gene ambiguous. Germline-derived CDR1 and CDR2 are MNHEY and SMNVEV (reference sequence). Trimming took 5 bases from V and 1 from J, leaving 12 bases between them. This CDR3 contains 14 residues.

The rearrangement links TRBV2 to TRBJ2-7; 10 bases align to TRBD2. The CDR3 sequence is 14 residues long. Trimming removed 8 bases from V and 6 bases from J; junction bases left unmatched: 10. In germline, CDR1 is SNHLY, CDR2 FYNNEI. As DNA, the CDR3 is TGTGCCAGCCTAGGGGTACTAGCGGGATCCGAGCAGTACTTC. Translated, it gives CASLGVLAGSEQYF.

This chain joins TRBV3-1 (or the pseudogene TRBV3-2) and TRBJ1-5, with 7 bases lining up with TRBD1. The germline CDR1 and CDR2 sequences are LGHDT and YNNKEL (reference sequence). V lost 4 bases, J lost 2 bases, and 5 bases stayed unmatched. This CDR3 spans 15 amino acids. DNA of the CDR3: TGTGCCAGCAGCCCACCCGGGACAGGCAATCAGCCCCAGCATTTT. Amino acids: CASSPPGTGNQPQHF.

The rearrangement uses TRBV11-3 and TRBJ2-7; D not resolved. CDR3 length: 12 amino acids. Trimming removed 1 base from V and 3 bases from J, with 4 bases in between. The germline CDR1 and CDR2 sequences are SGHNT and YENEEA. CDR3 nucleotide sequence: TGTGCCAGCAGCTTAGGCAGCTACGAGCAGTACTTC. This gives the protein CASSLGSYEQYF.

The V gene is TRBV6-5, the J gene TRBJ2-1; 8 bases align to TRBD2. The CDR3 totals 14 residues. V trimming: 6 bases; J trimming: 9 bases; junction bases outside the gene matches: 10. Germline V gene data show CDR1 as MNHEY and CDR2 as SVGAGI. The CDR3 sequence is CASRNSGSHGEQFF. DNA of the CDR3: TGTGCCAGCAGAAACAGCGGGAGCCATGGTGAGCAGTTCTTC.

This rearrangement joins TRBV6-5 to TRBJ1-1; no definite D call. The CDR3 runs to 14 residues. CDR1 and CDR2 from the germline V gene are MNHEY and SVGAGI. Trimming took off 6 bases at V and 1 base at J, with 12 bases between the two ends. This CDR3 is CASSRLPTNTEAFF. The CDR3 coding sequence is TGTGCCAGCAGCAGGTTGCCGACGAACACTGAAGCTTTCTTT.

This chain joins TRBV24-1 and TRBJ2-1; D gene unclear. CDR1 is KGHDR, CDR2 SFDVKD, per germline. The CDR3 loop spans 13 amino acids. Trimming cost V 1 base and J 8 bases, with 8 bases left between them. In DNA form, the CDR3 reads TGTGCCACCAGTGATTTTGGCTTCTATGAGCAGTTCTTC. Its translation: CATSDFGFYEQFF.

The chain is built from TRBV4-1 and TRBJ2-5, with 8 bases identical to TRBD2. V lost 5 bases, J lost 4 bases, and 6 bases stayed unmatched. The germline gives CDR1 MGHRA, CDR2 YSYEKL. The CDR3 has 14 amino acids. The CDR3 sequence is CASSIGAGVETQYF. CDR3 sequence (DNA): TGCGCCAGCAGCATAGGAGCGGGGGTAGAGACCCAGTACTTC.

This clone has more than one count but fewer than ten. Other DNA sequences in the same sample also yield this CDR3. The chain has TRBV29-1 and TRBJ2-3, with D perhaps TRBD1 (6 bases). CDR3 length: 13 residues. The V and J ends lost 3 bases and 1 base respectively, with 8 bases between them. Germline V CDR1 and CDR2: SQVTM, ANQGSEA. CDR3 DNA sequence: TGCAGCGTTGATGAGGGGGGCACAGATACGCAGTATTTT. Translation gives CSVDEGGTDTQYF.

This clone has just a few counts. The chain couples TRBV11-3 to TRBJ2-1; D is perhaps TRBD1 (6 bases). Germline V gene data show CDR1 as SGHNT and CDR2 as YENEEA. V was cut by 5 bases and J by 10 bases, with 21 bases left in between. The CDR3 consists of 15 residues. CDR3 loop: CASSTSFSQGEEQFF. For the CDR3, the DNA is TGTGCCAGCAGCACCTCCTTCTCACAGGGAGAAGAGCAGTTCTTC.

CDR3 sequence: CAISPGLAGLANTGELFF. DNA for the CDR3: TGTGCCATCAGTCCGGGACTAGCGGGGCTCGCGAACACCGGGGAGCTGTTTTTT. The chain combines TRBV10-3 with TRBJ2-2, with 13 bases fitting TRBD2. J gave up 0 bases and V 5 bases, and 6 bases lay outside the gene matches. The CDR3 runs 18 residues. Germline-derived CDR1 and CDR2 are ENHRY and SYGVKD.

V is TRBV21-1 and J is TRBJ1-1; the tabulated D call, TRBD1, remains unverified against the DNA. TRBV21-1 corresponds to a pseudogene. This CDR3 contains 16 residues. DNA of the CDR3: TGTGCCAGCAGCGAGCCCTCAGACAGGGGAAACACTGAAGCTTTCTTT. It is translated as CASSEPSDRGNTEAFF.

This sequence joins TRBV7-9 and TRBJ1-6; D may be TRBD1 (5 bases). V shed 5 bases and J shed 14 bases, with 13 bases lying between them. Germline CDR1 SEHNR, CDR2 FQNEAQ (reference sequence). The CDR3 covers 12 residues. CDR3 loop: CASSHTQGALHF. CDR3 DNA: TGTGCCAGCAGCCATACGCAAGGGGCCCTCCACTTT.

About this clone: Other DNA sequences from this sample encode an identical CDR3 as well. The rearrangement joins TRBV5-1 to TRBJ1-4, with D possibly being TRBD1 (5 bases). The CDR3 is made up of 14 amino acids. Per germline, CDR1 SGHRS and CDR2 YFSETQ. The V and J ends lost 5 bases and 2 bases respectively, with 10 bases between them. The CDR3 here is CASSSDSTNEKLFF. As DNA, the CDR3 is TGCGCCAGCAGTTCCGACAGTACTAATGAAAAACTGTTTTTT.

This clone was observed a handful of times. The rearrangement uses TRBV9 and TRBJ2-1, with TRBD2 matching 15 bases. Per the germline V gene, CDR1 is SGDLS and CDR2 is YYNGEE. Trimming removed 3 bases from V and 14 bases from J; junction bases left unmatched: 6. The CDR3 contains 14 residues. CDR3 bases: TGTGCCAGCAGCGGGACTAGCGGGAGGGCGGATAAGTTCTTC. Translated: CASSGTSGRADKFF.

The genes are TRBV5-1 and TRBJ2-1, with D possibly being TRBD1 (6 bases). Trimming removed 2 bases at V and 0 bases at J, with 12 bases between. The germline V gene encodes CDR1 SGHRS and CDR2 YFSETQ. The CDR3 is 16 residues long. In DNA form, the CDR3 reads TGCGCCAGCAGCTTAGGTGGGGGCCTCTCCTACAATGAGCAGTTCTTC. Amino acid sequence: CASSLGGGLSYNEQFF.

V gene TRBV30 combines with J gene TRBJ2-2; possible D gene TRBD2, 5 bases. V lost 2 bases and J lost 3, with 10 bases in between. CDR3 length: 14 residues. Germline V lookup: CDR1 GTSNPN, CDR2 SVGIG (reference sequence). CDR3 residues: CAWSLGSYTGELFF. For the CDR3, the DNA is TGTGCCTGGAGTTTGGGGAGCTACACCGGGGAGCTGTTTTTT.

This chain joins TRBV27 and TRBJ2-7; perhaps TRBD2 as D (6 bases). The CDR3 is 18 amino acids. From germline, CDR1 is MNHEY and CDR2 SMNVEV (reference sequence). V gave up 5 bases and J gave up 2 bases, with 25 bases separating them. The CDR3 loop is CASSPLPLPRPGAYEQYF. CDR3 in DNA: TGTGCCAGCAGTCCACTCCCACTCCCACGGCCGGGGGCCTACGAGCAGTACTTC.

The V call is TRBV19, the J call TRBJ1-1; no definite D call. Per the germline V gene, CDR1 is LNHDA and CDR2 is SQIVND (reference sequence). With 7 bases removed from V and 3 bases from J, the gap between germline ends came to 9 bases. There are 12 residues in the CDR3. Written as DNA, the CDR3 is TGTGCCAGTACCCAGTATGACACTGAAGCTTTCTTT. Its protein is CASTQYDTEAFF.

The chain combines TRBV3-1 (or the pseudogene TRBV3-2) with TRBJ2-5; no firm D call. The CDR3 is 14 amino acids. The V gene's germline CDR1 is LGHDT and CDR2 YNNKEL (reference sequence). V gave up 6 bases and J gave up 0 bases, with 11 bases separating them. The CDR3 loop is CASRPDSYQETQYF. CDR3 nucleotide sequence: TGTGCCAGCAGACCCGACTCGTACCAAGAGACCCAGTACTTC.

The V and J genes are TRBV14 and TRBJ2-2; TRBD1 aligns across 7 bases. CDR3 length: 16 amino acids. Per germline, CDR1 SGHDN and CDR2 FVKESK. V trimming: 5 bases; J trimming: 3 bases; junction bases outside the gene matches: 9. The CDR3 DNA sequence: TGTGCCAGCAGCGCCTTACAGGGGTCGTACACCGGGGAGCTGTTTTTT. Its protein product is CASSALQGSYTGELFF.